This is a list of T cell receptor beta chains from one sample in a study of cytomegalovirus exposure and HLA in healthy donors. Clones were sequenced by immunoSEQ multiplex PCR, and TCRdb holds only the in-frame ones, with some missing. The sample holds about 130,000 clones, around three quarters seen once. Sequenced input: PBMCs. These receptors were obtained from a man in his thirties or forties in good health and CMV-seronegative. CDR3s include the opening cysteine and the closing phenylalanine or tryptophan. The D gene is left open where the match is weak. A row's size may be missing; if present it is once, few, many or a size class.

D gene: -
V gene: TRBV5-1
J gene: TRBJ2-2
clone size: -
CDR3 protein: CASSSDFTNTGELFF
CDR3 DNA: TGCGCCAGCAGCTCCGACTTTACGAACACCGGGGAGCTGTTTTTT

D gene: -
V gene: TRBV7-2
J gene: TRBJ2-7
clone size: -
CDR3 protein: CASSPRRGDCEQYF
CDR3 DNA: TGTGCCAGCAGCCCACGGCGGGGAGACTGCGAGCAGTACTTC

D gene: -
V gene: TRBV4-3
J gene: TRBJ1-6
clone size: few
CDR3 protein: CASSQGRGNQNSPLHF
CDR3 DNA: TGCGCCAGCAGCCAAGGGAGGGGAAATCAAAATTCACCCCTCCACTTT

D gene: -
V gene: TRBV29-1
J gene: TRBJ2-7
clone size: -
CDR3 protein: CSARILAGQKLYEQYF
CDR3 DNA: TGCAGCGCCCGAATCTTAGCGGGACAGAAATTATACGAGCAGTACTTC

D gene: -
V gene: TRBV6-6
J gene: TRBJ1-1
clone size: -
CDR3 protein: CASSPPGTEAFF
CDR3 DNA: TGTGCCAGCAGTCCCCCGGGGACTGAAGCTTTCTTT

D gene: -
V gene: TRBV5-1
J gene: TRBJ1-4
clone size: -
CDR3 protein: CASSTGTNEKLFF
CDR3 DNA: TGCGCCAGCAGCACCGGGACTAATGAAAAACTGTTTTTT

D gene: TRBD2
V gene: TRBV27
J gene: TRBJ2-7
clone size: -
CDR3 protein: CASIGLAGGPYEQYF
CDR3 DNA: TGTGCCAGCATCGGACTAGCGGGAGGTCCCTACGAGCAGTACTTC

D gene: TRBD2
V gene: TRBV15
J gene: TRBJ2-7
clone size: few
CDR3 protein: CATSSQMPGTSGGEQYF
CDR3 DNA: TGTGCCACCAGCAGTCAAATGCCCGGGACTAGCGGAGGCGAGCAGTACTTC

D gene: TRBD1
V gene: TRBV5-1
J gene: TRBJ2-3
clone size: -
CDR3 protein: CASSFRTGRTDTQYF
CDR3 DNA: TGCGCCAGCAGCTTCAGGACAGGACGCACAGATACGCAGTATTTT

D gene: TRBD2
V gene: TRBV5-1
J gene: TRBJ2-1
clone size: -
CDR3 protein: CASSLEGTSGGYNEQFF
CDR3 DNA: TGCGCCAGCAGCTTGGAGGGGACTAGCGGGGGGTACAATGAGCAGTTCTTC

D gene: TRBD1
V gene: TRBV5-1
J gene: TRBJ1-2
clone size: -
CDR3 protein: CASSLAGTGGGYTF
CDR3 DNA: TGCGCCAGCAGCTTGGCCGGGACAGGGGGCGGCTACACCTTC

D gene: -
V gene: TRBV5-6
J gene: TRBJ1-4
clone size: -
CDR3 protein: CASSTSGATNEKLFF
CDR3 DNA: TGTGCCAGCAGCACCTCAGGTGCAACTAATGAAAAACTGTTTTTT

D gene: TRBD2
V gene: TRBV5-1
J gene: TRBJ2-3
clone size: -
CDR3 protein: CASSPSGGTYTDTQYF
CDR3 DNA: TGCGCCAGCAGCCCTAGCGGGGGGACCTACACAGATACGCAGTATTTT

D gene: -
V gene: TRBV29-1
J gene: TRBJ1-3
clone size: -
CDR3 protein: CSAQTGISGNTIYF
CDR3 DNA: TGCAGCGCCCAGACGGGGATATCGGGAAACACCATATATTTT

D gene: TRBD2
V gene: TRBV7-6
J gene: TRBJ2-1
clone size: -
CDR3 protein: CASSLVSAGGRGAREQFF
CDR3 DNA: TGTGCCAGCAGCTTAGTTTCAGCGGGGGGCCGAGGGGCCAGAGAGCAGTTCTTC

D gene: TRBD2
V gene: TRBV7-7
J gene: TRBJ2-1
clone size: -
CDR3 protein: CASSPNLAAYNEQFF
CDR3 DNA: TGTGCTAGCAGCCCGAATCTAGCGGCGTACAATGAGCAGTTCTTC

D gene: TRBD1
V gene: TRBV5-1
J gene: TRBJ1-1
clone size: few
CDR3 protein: CASSTRRGQTTEAFF
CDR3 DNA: TGCGCCAGCAGCACCCGCAGGGGGCAGACCACTGAAGCTTTCTTT

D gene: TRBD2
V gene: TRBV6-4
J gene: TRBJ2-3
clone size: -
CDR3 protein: CASSEVAGAVDTQYF
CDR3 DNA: TGTGCCAGCAGTGAGGTTGCGGGAGCAGTAGATACGCAGTATTTT

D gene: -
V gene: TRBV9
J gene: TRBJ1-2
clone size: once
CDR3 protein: CASSVQTDYVYTF
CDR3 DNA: TGTGCCAGCAGCGTCCAAACTGACTATGTCTACACCTTC

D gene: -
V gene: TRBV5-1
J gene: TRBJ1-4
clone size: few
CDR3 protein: CASSEQGWELFF
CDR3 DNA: TGCGCCAGCAGCGAGCAGGGGTGGGAACTGTTTTTT

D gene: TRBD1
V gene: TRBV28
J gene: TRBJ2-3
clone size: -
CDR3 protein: CASSFQTGDLTDTQYF
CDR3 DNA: TGTGCCAGCAGTTTTCAAACAGGGGATCTTACAGATACGCAGTATTTT

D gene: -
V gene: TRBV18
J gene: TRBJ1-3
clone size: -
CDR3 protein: CASSPSQGAGNTIYF
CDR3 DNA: TGTGCCAGCTCACCGAGCCAGGGCGCTGGAAACACCATATATTTT

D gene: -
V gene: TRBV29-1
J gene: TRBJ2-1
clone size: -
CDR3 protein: CSVAGVGKSSYNEQFF
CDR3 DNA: TGCAGCGTCGCAGGGGTGGGAAAGAGCTCCTACAATGAGCAGTTCTTC

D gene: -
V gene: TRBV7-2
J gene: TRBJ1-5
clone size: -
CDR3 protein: CASSLGGVSNQPQHF
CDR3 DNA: TGTGCCAGCAGCCTAGGGGGGGTAAGCAATCAGCCCCAGCATTTT